Presented here are 5 T cell receptor beta chains from one specimen sequenced in a study of cytomegalovirus exposure and HLA in healthy donors. Researchers ran the PCR with 60 Vbeta and 13 Jbeta primers. Profiled with immunoSEQ multiplex PCR; TCRdb holds only in-frame clones, not every one. The sample records about 140,000 clones, roughly 75% being singletons. The sample comprised PBMCs. The receptors originated from a man aged 40-49 years in good health and CMV-seropositive.

The rearrangement links TRBV7-8 to TRBJ1-2; 8 bases map to TRBD1. Germline CDR1 SGHVS, CDR2 FQNEAQ. The CDR3 extends over 17 amino acids. Losses at the gene ends were 6 bases for V and 1 base for J; bases not matched to a gene: 13. CDR3 bases: TGTGCCAGCAGTCGACCGGGACAGGCTGGGGGTAACTATGGCTACACCTTC. It is translated as CASSRPGQAGGNYGYTF.

This clone turned up a few times. This chain joins TRBV5-6 and TRBJ2-3; D is possibly TRBD1 (5 bases). V was pared by 0 bases and J by 0 bases, with 14 bases between. CDR3 length: 17 residues. Germline V gene lookup returns CDR1 SGHDT and CDR2 YYEEEE. CDR3 loop: CASSLGGLAPSTDTQYF. The CDR3 DNA sequence: TGTGCCAGCAGCTTGGGGGGCTTAGCCCCTAGCACAGATACGCAGTATTTT.

This clone was counted only a few times. The chain joins TRBV28 to TRBJ2-7, with D possibly TRBD2 on 6 matching bases. Germline CDR1 reads MDHEN; CDR2 reads SYDVKM. The CDR3 runs 15 residues. V was trimmed by 1 base and J by 2 bases, leaving 12 bases between them. The CDR3 reads CASSLYGSKAYEQYF. Here the CDR3 DNA reads TGTGCCAGCAGTTTATACGGGAGTAAGGCCTACGAGCAGTACTTC. The variable domain in full, with the rest retrieved from reference TRBV28 and TRBJ2-7, is DVKVTQSSRYLVKRTGEKVFLECVQDMDHENMFWYRQDPGLGLRLIYFSYDVKMKEKGDIPEGYSVSREKKERFSLILESASTNQTSMYLCASSLYGSKAYEQYFGPGTRLTVT.

This clone was counted once. The rearrangement links TRBV7-2 to TRBJ2-1, with 9 nucleotides matching TRBD2. The V gene end was trimmed by 5 bases and the J gene end by 8 bases; junction bases not matched to a gene: 22. Germline-derived CDR1 and CDR2 are SGHTA and FQGNSA. This CDR3 spans 19 amino acids. The CDR3 bases are TGTGCCAGCAGCCGCCCCTTTTTCAGAACGCGGGAGGGCACGTATGAGCAGTTCTTC. Protein product: CASSRPFFRTREGTYEQFF.

The genes are TRBV10-3 and TRBJ2-7; 8 nucleotides agree with TRBD1. V gave up 0 bases and J gave up 6 bases; unmatched junction bases: 7. The germline CDR1 and CDR2 sequences are ENHRY and SYGVKD. The CDR3 sequence is 15 residues long. The CDR3 DNA is TGTGCCATCAGTGAGTCGAGGGACAGGTCTTCCGAGCAGTACTTC. It translates to CAISESRDRSSEQYF.